The 5 T cell receptor beta chains given below trace back to one sample, sequenced in a study of T cell changes during pregnancy in multiple sclerosis. Repertoires were generated with immunoSEQ multiplex PCR, while TCRdb's copy carries only in-frame clones and drops some. In the table there are around 30,000 clones, roughly nine tenths of which are singletons. The sample was CD4+ T cells from peripheral blood mononuclear cells, taken in the first trimester of pregnancy. The source is a female donor with multiple sclerosis, enrolled in a pregnancy study.

The genes are TRBV2 and TRBJ1-1; D is uncertain. The length of the CDR3 is 11 residues. With 7 bases removed from V and 5 bases from J, the gap between germline ends came to 8 bases. Germline CDR1 and CDR2: SNHLY and FYNNEI. CDR3 residues: CASTPATEAFF. CDR3 DNA sequence: TGTGCCAGCACCCCAGCGACTGAAGCTTTCTTT.

The chain recombines TRBV18 with TRBJ1-2; TRBD1 matches 7 bases. V shed 3 bases and J 5 bases; nucleotides not matched to a gene: 6. Germline values: CDR1 KGHSH, CDR2 LQKENI. The CDR3 has 14 residues. CDR3 region: CASSPGTDLYGYTF. CDR3 sequence (DNA): TGTGCCAGCTCACCGGGGACAGACTTATATGGCTACACCTTC.

The rearrangement joins TRBV6-5 to TRBJ1-5; D unresolved. The CDR3 consists of 14 residues. Germline values: CDR1 MNHEY, CDR2 SVGAGI. V shed 8 bases and J shed 6 bases, with 17 bases lying between them. The CDR3 coding sequence is TGTGCCAGCTCACCCCGGGGAGCGAGTCAGCCCCAGCATTTT. It yields the protein CASSPRGASQPQHF.

The chain couples TRBV6-4 to TRBJ1-5; a possible D gene is TRBD1 (5 bases). Per germline, CDR1 MRHNA and CDR2 SNTAGT. V was cut by 5 bases and J by 6 bases, with 17 bases left in between. This CDR3 has 15 residues. The CDR3 DNA follows: TGTGCCAGCAGTCCCGAGGCAGGGTCGAGTCAGCCCCAGCATTTT. It codes for CASSPEAGSSQPQHF.

The rearrangement joins TRBV6-1 to TRBJ1-4; D unclear. Trimming removed 5 bases from V and 0 bases from J, with 7 bases in between. In germline, CDR1 is MNHNS, CDR2 SASEGT. This CDR3 is 14 amino acids long. The CDR3 DNA reads as TGTGCCAGCAGTCTCCCTTCAACTAATGAAAAACTGTTTTTT. Its translation is CASSLPSTNEKLFF.